This T cell receptor (beta chain) came from a study of response to subunit inactivated influenza vaccine. J gave up 7 bases and V 1 base, and 9 bases lay outside the gene matches. The CDR3 consists of 16 residues. The germline V gene encodes CDR1 LNHNV and CDR2 YYDKDF (reference sequence). The sample holds one count of this clonotype. Its cognate antigen is unknown. Points from the study as a whole: New T cells are recruited in small numbers by each seasonal influenza vaccination, according to the authors' suggestion.

MiXCR, run by TCRdb on the RT-PCR reads, gives a single entry per CDR3 protein. The sample consists of approximately 730,000 distinct CDR3 sequences, approximately 13% of them appearing once. The chain joins TRBV15 to TRBJ2-1, with 8 bases aligning to TRBD2. The sequence was collected from a man aged 45-60 years who received an inactivated influenza vaccine. Sequencing used PBMCs from blood, obtained 14 to 15 days before vaccination. CDR3 in amino acids: CATSRATISGMNEQFF. The CDR3 DNA is TGTGCCACCAGCAGAGCGACTATTAGCGGGATGAATGAGCAGTTCTTC.